This TCR beta chain was recovered during a study of beta chain features in type 1 diabetes. Points from the study as a whole: Across all four CD4+ subsets, people with type 1 diabetes showed modestly shorter TCRB CDR3s. In cDNA sequencing, cells with high TCR expression could be over-represented.

Since all of the isolated RNA was reverse transcribed, expressed TCRB transcripts were what got sequenced. Profiling relied on immunoSEQ multiplex PCR, and the TCRdb table lists in-frame clones only, not all of them. This table has roughly 24,000 clones, under 75% appearing once. Concerning this clone itself: Its antigen is not known.

Trimming stripped 1 base from V and 1 base from J, with 10 bases between. The CDR3 spans 15 residues. In germline, CDR1 is KGHSH, CDR2 LQKENI. The sample consisted of stem cell memory CD4+ T cells from blood. The sequence came from a man between 18 and 35 years old with type 1 diabetes. The gene calls are TRBV18 and TRBJ1-1, with D unclear. The CDR3, as DNA: TGTGCCAGCTCACCACGGCCCCCCCGGAACACTGAAGCTTTCTTT. It specifies CASSPRPPRNTEAFF.